This T cell receptor beta chain comes out of a study of cytomegalovirus exposure and HLA in healthy donors. V trimming: 0 bases; J trimming: 13 bases; junction bases outside the gene matches: 2. This CDR3 spans 13 amino acids. Germline V CDR1 and CDR2: LGHNA, YSLEER. Primers included in the PCR were 60 Vbeta and 13 Jbeta primers. In the original analysis: There were some 87 million unique TCR beta chains by a later count, and around 10 million of them were shared. Profiling relied on immunoSEQ multiplex PCR, and the TCRdb table lists in-frame clones only, not all of them. Clonal size and the V and J genes are those of that table, whereas D and trimming came from the DNA. This sample's clone table lists about 58,000 clones. Of note for this clone: Its specificity is unknown.

General observations from the study: Most subjects had HLA-A and HLA-B alleles reportedly predicted accurately by TCR beta sequences. Later analysis found that TCR beta chains associated with HLA were more clonally expanded than other, equally common chains.

The sample was PBMCs. This sequence joins TRBV4-3 and TRBJ1-6; 8 nucleotides match TRBD1. This clonotype originated in a male donor in good health and CMV-seronegative. The CDR3 protein is CASSQDNRGPLHF. The CDR3 DNA is TGCGCCAGCAGCCAAGATAACAGGGGGCCCCTCCACTTT.